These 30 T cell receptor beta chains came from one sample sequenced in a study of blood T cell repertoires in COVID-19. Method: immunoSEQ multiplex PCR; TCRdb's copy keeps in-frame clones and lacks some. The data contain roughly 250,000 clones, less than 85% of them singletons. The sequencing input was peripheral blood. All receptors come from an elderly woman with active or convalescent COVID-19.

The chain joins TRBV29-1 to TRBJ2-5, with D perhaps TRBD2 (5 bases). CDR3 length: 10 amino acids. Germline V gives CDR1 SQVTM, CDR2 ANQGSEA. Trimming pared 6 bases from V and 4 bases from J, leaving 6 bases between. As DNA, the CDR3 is TGCAGCGTAGGAGGAGAGACCCAGTACTTC. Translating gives CSVGGETQYF.

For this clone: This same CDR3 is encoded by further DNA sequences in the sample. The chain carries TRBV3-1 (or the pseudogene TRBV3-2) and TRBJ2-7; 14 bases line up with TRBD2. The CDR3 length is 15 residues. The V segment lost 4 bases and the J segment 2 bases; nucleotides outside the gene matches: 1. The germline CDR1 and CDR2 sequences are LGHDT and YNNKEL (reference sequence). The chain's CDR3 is CASSPGLAGAYEQYF. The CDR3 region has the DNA TGTGCCAGCAGCCCGGGACTAGCGGGAGCCTACGAGCAGTACTTC.

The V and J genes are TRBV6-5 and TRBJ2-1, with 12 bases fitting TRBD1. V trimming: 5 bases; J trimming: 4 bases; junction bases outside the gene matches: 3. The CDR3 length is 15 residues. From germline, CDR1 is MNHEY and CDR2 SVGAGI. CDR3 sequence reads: CASSMGQGAYNEQFF. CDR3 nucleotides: TGTGCCAGCAGTATGGGACAGGGGGCGTACAATGAGCAGTTCTTC.

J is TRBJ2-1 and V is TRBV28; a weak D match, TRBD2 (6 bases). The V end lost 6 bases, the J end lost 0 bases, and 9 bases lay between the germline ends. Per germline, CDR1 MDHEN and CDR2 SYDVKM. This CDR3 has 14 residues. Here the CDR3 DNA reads TGTGCCAGCAGGGTGGGGGGCTCCTACAATGAGCAGTTCTTC. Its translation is CASRVGGSYNEQFF. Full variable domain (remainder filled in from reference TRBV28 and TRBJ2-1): DVKVTQSSRYLVKRTGEKVFLECVQDMDHENMFWYRQDPGLGLRLIYFSYDVKMKEKGDIPEGYSVSREKKERFSLILESASTNQTSMYLCASRVGGSYNEQFFGPGTRLTVL.

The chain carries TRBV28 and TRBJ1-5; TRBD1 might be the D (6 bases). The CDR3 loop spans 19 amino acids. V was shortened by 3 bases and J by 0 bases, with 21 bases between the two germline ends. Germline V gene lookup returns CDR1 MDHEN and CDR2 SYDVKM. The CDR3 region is CASSFPRATGSHSNQPQHF. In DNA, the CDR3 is TGTGCCAGCAGTTTCCCTCGGGCGACAGGTTCTCATAGCAATCAGCCCCAGCATTTT.

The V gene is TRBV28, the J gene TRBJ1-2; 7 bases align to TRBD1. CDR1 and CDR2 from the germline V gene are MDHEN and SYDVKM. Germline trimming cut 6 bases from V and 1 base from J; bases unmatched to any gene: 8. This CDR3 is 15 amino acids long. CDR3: CASSTIGQDNYGYTF. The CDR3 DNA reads TGTGCCAGCAGCACCATTGGACAGGATAACTATGGCTACACCTTC.

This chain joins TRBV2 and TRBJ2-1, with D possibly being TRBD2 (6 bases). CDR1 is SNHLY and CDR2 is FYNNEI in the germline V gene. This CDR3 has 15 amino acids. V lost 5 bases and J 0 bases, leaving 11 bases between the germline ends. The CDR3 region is CASSYGTFSYNEQFF. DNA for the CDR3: TGTGCCAGCAGTTACGGGACTTTCTCCTACAATGAGCAGTTCTTC.

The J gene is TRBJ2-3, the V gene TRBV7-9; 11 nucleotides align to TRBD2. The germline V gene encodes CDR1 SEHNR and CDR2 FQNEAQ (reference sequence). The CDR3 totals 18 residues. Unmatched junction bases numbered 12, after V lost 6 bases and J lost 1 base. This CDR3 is CASRPGLAGGLGTDTQYF. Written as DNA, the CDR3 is TGTGCCAGCAGACCAGGACTAGCGGGTGGACTGGGCACAGATACGCAGTATTTT. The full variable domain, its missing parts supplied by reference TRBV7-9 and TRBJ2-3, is DTGVSQNPRHKITKRGQNVTFRCDPISEHNRLYWYRQTLGQGPEFLTYFQNEAQLEKSRLLSDRFSAERPKGSFSTLEIQRTEQGDSAMYLCASRPGLAGGLGTDTQYFGPGTRLTVL.

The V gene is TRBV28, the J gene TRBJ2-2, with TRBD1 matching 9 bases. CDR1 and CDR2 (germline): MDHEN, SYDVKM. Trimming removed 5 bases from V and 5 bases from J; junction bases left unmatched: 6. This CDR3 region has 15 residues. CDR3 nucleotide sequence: TGTGCCAGCAGTAAACAGGACAGGGGTACCGGGGAGCTGTTTTTT. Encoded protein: CASSKQDRGTGELFF.

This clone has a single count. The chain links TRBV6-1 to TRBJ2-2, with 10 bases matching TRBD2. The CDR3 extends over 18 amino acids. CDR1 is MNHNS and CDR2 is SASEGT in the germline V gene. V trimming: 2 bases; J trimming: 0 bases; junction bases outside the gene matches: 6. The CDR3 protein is CASSELAGAASNTGELFF. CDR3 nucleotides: TGTGCCAGCAGTGAACTAGCGGGGGCCGCGTCGAACACCGGGGAGCTGTTTTTT.

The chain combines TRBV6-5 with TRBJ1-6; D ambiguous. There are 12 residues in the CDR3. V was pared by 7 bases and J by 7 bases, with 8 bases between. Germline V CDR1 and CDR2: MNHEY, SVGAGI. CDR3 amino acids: CASTRINSPLHF. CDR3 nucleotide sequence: TGTGCCAGCACCAGGATAAATTCACCCCTCCACTTT.

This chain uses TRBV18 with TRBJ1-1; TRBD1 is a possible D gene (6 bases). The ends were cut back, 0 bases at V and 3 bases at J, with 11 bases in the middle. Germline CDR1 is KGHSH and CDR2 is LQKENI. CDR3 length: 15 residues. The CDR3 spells CASSPPSKGDTEAFF. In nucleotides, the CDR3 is TGTGCCAGCTCACCACCATCCAAGGGGGACACTGAAGCTTTCTTT. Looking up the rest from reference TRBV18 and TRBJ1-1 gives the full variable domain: NAGVMQNPRHLVRRRGQEARLRCSPMKGHSHVYWYRQLPEEGLKFMVYLQKENIIDESGMPKERFSAEFPKEGPSILRIQQVVRGDSAAYFCASSPPSKGDTEAFFGQGTRLTVV.

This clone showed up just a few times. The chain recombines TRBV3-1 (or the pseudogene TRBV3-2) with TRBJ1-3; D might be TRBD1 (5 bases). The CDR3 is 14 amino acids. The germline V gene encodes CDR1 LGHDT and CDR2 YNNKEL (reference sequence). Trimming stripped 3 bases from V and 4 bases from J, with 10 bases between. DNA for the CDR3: TGTGCCAGCAGCCATAGACAGTCGGGAAACACCATATATTTT. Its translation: CASSHRQSGNTIYF.

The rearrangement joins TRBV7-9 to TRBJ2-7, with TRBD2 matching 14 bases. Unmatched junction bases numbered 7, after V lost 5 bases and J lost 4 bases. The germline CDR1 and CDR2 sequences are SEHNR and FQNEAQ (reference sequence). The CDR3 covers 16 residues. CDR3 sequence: CASSPPGTSGSYEQYF. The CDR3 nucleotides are TGTGCCAGCAGCCCCCCCGGGACTAGCGGGAGTTACGAGCAGTACTTC.

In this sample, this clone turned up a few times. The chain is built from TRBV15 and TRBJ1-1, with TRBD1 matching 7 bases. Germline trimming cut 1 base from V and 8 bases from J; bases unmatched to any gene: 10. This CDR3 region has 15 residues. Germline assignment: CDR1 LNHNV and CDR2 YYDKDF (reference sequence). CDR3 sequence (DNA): TGTGCCACCAGCAGAGTGAGGGTAAGGGGGCTAGAAGCTTTCTTT. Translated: CATSRVRVRGLEAFF.

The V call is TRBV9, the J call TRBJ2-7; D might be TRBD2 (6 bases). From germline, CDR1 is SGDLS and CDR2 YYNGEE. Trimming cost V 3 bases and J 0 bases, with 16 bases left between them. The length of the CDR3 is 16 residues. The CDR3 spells CASSAQEGGISYEQYF. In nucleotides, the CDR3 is TGTGCCAGCAGCGCCCAAGAGGGCGGGATCTCCTACGAGCAGTACTTC.

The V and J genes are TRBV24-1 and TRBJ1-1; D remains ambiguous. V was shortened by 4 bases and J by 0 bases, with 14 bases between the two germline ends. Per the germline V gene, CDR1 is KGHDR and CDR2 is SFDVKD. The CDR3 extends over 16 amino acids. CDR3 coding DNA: TGTGCCACCAGTGAGCCCAGACCAGGTTTGAACACTGAAGCTTTCTTT. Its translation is CATSEPRPGLNTEAFF.

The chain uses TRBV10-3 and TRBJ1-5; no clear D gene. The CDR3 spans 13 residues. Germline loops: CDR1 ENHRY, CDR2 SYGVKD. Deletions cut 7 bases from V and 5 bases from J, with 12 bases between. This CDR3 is CAITKDFDQPQHF. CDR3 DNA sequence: TGTGCCATCACTAAAGACTTTGATCAGCCCCAGCATTTT.

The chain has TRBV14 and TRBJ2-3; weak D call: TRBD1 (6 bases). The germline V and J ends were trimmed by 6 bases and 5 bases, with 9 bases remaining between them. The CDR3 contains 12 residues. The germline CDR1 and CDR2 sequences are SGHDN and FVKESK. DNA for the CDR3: TGTGCCAGCAGACTAGGGGGAGATACGCAGTATTTT. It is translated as CASRLGGDTQYF. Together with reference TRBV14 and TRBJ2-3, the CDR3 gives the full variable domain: EAGVTQFPSHSVIEKGQTVTLRCDPISGHDNLYWYRRVMGKEIKFLLHFVKESKQDESGMPNNRFLAERTGGTYSTLKVQPAELEDSGVYFCASRLGGDTQYFGPGTRLTVL.

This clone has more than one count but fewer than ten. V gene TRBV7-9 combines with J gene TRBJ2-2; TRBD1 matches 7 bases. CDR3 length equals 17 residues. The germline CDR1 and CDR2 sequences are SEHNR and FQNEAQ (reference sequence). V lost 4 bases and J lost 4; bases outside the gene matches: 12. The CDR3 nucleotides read TGTGCCAGCAGCTCCCGTGAGAGGGGGCCTATCACCGGGGAGCTGTTTTTT. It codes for CASSSRERGPITGELFF.

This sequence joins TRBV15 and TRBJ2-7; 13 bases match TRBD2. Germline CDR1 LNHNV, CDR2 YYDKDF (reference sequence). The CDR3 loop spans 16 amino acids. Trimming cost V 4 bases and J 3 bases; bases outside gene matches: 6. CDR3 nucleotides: TGTGCCACCAGCACCCCGGGACTAGCGGGGTTCTACGAGCAGTACTTC. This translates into CATSTPGLAGFYEQYF.

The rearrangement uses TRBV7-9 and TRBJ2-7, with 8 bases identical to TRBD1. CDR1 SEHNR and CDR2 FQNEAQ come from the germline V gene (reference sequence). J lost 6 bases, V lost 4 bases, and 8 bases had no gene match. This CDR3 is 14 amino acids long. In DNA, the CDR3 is TGTGCCAGCAGCTCCCGGACAGGGAAGTTCGAGCAGTACTTC. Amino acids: CASSSRTGKFEQYF.

Written as DNA, the CDR3 is TGTGCCTGGGAGTCCCCCAGGGGACCTAACGCTGAAGCTTTCTTT. Its protein product is CAWESPRGPNAEAFF. The rearrangement joins TRBV30 to TRBJ1-1, with a possible D match to TRBD1 (6 bases). The V and J ends lost 5 bases and 6 bases respectively, with 22 bases between them. Germline V gene lookup returns CDR1 GTSNPN and CDR2 SVGIG (reference sequence). The CDR3 runs to 15 residues.

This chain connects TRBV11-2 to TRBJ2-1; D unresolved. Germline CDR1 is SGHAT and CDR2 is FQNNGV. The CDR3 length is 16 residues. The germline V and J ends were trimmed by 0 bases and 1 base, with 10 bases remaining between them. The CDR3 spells CASSLDLAFSYNEQFF. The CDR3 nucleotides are TGTGCCAGCAGCTTAGACTTGGCCTTTTCCTACAATGAGCAGTTCTTC. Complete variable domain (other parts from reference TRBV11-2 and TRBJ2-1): EAGVAQSPRYKIIEKRQSVAFWCNPISGHATLYWYQQILGQGPKLLIQFQNNGVVDDSQLPKDRFSAERLKGVDSTLKIQPAKLEDSAVYLCASSLDLAFSYNEQFFGPGTRLTVL.

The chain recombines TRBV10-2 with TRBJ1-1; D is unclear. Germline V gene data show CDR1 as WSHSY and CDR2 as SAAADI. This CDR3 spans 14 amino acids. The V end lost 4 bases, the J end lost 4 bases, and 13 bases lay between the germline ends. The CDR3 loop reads CASSVLSEGTEAFF. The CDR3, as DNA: TGCGCCAGCAGTGTGTTGTCCGAGGGCACTGAAGCTTTCTTT.

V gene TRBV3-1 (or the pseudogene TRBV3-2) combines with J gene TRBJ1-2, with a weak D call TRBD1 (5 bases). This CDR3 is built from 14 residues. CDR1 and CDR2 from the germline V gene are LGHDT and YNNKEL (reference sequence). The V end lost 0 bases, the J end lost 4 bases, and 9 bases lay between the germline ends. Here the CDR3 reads CASSQDPRVYGYTF. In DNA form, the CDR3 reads TGTGCCAGCAGCCAAGATCCCAGGGTCTATGGCTACACCTTC.

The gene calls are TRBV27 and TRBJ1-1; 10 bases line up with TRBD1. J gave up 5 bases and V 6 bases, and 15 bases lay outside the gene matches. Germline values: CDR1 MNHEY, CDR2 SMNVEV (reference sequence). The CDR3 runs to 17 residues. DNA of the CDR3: TGTGCCAGCAGAACCGGGACAGGGGCTTCGAAAGGGACTGAAGCTTTCTTT. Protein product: CASRTGTGASKGTEAFF.

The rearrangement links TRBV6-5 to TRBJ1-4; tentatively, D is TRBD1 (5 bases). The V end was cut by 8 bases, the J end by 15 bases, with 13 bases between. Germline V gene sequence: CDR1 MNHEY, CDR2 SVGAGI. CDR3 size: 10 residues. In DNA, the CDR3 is TGTGCCAGCTGGTGGGAGGGGTTGTTTTTT. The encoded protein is CASWWEGLFF.

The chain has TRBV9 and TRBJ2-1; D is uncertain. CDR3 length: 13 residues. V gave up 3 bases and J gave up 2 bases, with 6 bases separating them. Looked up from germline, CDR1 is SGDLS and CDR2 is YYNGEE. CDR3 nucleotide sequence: TGTGCCAGCAGCGGCAGGACCTACAATGAGCAGTTCTTC. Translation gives CASSGRTYNEQFF. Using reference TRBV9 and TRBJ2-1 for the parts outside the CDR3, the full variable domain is DSGVTQTPKHLITATGQRVTLRCSPRSGDLSVYWYQQSLDQGLQFLIQYYNGEERAKGNILERFSAQQFPDLHSELNLSSLELGDSALYFCASSGRTYNEQFFGPGTRLTVL.

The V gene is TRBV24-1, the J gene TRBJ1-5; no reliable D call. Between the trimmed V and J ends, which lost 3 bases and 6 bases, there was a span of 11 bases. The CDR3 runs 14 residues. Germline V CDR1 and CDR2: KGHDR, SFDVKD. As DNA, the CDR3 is TGTGCCACCAGTGATGTGGGAGTCGGTCAGCCCCAGCATTTT. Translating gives CATSDVGVGQPQHF.